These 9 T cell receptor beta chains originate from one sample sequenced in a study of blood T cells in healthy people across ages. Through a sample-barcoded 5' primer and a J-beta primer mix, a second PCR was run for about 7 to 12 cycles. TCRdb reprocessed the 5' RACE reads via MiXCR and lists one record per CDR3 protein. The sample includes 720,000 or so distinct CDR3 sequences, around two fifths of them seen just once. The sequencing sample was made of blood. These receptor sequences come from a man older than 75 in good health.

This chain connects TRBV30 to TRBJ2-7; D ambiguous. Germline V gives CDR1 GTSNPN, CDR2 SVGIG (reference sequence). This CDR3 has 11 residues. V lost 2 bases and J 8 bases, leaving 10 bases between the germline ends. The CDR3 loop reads CAWSLPNQQYF. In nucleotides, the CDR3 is TGTGCCTGGAGTCTTCCCAACCAGCAGTACTTC.

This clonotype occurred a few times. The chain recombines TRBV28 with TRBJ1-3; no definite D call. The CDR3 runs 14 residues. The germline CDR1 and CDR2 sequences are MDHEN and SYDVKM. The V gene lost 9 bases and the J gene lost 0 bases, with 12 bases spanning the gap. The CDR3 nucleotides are TGTGCCAGTAGTCAAGGGAGCTCTGGAAACACCATATATTTT. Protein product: CASSQGSSGNTIYF.

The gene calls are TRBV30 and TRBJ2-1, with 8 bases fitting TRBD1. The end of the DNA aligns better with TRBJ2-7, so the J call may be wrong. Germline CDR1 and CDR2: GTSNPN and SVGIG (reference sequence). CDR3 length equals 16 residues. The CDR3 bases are TGTGCCTGGAGTGCCGCGACAGGGGTCGTAGGAGGTGAGCAGTACTTC. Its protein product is CAWSAATGVVGGEQYF.

In DNA form, the CDR3 reads TGTGCCAGCAGCTCACGGACAGGTGTGAATGAGCAGTACTTC. Translated, it gives CASSSRTGVNEQYF. The chain combines TRBV9 with TRBJ2-7, with 7 positions matching TRBD1. There are 14 residues in the CDR3. CDR1 and CDR2 (germline): SGDLS, YYNGEE. With V trimmed by 4 bases and J by 7 bases, 11 bases remained unmatched. The full variable domain, rest sourced from reference TRBV9 and TRBJ2-7, is DSGVTQTPKHLITATGQRVTLRCSPRSGDLSVYWYQQSLDQGLQFLIQYYNGEERAKGNILERFSAQQFPDLHSELNLSSLELGDSALYFCASSSRTGVNEQYFGPGTRLTVT.

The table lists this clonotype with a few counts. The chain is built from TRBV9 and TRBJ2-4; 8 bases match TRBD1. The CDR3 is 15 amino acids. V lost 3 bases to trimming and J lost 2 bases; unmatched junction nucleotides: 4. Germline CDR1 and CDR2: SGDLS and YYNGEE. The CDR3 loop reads CASSARQGPKNIQYF. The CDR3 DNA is TGTGCCAGCAGCGCGCGACAGGGGCCCAAAAACATTCAGTACTTC.

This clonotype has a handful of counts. CDR3 residues: CASGTDQARGGNEQFF. Here the CDR3 DNA reads TGTGCCAGCGGAACTGACCAAGCACGGGGTGGGAATGAGCAGTTCTTC. The chain recombines TRBV7-2 with TRBJ2-1, with D possibly matching TRBD2 (5 bases). The CDR3 extends over 16 amino acids. CDR1 is SGHTA and CDR2 is FQGNSA in the germline V gene. With 8 bases removed from V and 7 bases from J, the gap between germline ends came to 24 bases.

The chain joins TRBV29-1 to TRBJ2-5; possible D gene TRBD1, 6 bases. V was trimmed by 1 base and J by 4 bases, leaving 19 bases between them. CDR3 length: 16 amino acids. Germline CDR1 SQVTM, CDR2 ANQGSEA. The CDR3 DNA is TGCAGCGTTGAAGCTGGGGGCAGGGGAGTAAGAGAGACCCAGTACTTC. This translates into CSVEAGGRGVRETQYF.

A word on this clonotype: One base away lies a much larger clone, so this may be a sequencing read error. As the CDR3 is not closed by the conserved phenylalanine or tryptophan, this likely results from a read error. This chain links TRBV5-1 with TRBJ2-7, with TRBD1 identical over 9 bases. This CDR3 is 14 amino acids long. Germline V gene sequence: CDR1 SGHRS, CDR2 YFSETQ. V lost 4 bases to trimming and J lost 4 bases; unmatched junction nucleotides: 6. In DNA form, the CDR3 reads TGCGCCAGCAGCAAGGACGGACAGGGGTACGAGCAGTACTTA. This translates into CASSKDGQGYEQYL.

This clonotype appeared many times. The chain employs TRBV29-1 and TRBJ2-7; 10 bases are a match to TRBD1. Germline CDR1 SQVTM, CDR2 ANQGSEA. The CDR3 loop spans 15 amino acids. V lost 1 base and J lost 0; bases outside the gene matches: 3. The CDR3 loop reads CSVEGRDRGSYEQYF. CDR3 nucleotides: TGCAGCGTTGAAGGCCGGGACAGGGGCTCCTACGAGCAGTACTTC.